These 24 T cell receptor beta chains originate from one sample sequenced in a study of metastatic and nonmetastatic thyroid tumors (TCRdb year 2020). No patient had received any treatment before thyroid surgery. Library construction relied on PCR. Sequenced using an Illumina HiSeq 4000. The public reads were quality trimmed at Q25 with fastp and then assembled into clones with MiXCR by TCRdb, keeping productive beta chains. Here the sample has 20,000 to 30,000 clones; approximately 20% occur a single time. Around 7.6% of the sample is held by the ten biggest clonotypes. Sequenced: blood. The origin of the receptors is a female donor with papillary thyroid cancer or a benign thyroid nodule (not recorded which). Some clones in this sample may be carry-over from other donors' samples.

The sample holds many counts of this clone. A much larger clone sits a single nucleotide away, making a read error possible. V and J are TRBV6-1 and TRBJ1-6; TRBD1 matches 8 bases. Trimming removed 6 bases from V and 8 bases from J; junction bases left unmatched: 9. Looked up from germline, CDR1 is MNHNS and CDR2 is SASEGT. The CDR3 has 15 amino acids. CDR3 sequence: CASSAGAGGDSPLHF. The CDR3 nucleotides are TGTGCCAGCAGCGCCGGGGCAGGGGGCGATTCACCCCTCCACTTT.

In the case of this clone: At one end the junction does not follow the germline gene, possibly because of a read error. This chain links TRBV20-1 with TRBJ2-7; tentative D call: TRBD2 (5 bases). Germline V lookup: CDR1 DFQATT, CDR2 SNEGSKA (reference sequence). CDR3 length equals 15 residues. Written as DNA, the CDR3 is TGCAGTGCTAGAGATCGATTGCGGCTAGCCTACGAGCAGACCTTC. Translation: CSARDRLRLAYEQTF.

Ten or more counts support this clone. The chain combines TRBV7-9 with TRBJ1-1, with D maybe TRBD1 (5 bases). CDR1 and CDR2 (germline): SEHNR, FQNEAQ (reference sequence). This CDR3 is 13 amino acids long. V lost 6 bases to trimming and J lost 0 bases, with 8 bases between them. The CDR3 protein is CASRGRMNTEAFF. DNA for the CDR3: TGTGCCAGCAGGGGACGTATGAACACTGAAGCTTTCTTT.

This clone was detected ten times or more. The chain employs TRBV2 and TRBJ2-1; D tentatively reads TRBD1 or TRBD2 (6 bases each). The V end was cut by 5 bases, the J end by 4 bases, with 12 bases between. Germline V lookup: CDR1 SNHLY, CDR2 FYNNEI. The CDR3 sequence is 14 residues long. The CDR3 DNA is TGTGCCAGCAGTACGGGGGCGGGGTACAATGAGCAGTTCTTC. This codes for CASSTGAGYNEQFF.

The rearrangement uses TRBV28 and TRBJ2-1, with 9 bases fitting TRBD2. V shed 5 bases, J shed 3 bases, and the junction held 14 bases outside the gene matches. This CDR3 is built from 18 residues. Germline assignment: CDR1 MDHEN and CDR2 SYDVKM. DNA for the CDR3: TGTGCCAGCAGTCCCGGGACTAGCCTCTTCGATAGCTACAATGAGCAGTTCTTC. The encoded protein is CASSPGTSLFDSYNEQFF.

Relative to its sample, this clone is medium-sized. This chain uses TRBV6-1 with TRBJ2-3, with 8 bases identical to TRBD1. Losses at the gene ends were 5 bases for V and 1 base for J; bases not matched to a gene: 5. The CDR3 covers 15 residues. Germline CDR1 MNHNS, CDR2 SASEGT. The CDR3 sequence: CASSSGQGGTDTQYF. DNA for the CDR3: TGTGCCAGCAGTTCCGGACAGGGTGGCACAGATACGCAGTATTTT.

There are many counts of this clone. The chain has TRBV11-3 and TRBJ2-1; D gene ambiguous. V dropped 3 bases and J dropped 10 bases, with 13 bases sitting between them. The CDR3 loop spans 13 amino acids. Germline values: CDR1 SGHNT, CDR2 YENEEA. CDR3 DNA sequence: TGTGCCAGCAGCTTGAGTGGGGTAGAGGAGCAGTTCTTC. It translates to CASSLSGVEEQFF.

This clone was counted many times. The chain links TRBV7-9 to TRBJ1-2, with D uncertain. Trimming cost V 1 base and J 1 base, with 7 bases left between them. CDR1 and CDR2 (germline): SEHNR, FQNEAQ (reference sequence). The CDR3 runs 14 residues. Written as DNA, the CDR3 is TGTGCCAGCAGCTTAGTCCCGGGTAACTATGGCTACACCTTC. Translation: CASSLVPGNYGYTF.

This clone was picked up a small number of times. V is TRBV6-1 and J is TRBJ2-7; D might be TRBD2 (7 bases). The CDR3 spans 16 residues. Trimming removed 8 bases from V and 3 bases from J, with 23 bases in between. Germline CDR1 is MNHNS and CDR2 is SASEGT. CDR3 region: CASEGDGGSFGYEQYF. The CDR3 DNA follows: TGTGCCAGCGAGGGGGACGGCGGGAGCTTTGGCTACGAGCAGTACTTC.

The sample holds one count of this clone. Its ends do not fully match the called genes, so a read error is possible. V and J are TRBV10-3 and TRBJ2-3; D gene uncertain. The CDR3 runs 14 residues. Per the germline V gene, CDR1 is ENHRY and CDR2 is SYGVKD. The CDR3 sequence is CAIRLADSTDTQYF. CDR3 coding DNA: TGTGCTATCAGGTTGGCGGACAGCACAGATACGCAGTATTTT.

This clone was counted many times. CDR3 in DNA: TGTGCCAGCAGCCCCCTCCCGCAGGTACCTGAAGCTTTCTTT. It encodes CASSPLPQVPEAFF. J is TRBJ1-1 and V is TRBV5-8; D gene ambiguous. The germline V gene has CDR1 SGHTS and CDR2 YDEGEE. This CDR3 is 14 amino acids long. The V and J ends lost 4 bases and 6 bases respectively, with 16 bases between them.

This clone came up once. CDR3 sequence (DNA): TGCGCCAGCAGCTGGACTAGCGGGAGGGGGGAGCTGTTTTTT. This gives the protein CASSWTSGRGELFF. This rearrangement joins TRBV5-1 to TRBJ2-2, with 14 positions matching TRBD2. Trimming cost V 3 bases and J 8 bases; bases outside gene matches: 0. The length of the CDR3 is 14 residues. CDR1 and CDR2 (germline): SGHRS, YFSETQ. Drawing the rest from reference TRBV5-1 and TRBJ2-2, the complete variable domain is KAGVTQTPRYLIKTRGQQVTLSCSPISGHRSVSWYQQTPGQGLQFLFEYFSETQRNKGNFPGRFSGRQFSNSRSEMNVSTLELGDSALYLCASSWTSGRGELFFGEGSRLTVL.

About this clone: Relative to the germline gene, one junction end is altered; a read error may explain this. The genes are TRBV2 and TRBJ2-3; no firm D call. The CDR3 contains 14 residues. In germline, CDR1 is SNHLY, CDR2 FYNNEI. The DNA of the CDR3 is TGTGCCAGCATGGTCTATCTGGGCACAGATACTCAGTATTTT. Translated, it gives CASMVYLGTDTQYF. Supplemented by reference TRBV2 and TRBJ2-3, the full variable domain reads EPEVTQTPSHQVTQMGQEVILRCVPISNHLYFYWYRQILGQKVEFLVSFYNNEISEKSEIFDDQFSVERPDGSNFTLKIRSTKLEDSAMYFCASMVYLGTDTQYFGPGTRLTVL.

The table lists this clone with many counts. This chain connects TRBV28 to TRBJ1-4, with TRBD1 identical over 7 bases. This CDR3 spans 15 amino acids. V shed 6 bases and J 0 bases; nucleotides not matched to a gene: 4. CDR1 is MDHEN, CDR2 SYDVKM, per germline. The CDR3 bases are TGTGCCAGCAGGCGACAGGGTGCAACTAATGAAAAACTGTTTTTT. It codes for CASRRQGATNEKLFF.

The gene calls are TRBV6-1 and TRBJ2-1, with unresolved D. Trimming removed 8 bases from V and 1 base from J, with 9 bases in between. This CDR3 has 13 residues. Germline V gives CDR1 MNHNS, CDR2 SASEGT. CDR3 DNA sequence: TGTGCCAGCGGGCAGAGATCCTACAATGAGCAGTTCTTC. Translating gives CASGQRSYNEQFF.

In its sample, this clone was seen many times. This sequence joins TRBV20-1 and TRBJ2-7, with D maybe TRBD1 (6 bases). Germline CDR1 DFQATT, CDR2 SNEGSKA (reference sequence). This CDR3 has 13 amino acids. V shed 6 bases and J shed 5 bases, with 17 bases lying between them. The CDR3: CSASIRDKDEQYF. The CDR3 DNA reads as TGCAGTGCCTCCATCCGGGACAAGGACGAGCAGTACTTC.

The CDR3 DNA reads as TGTGCCACCAGTTCTGAGGACGTTACAGATACGCAGTATTTT. Amino acid sequence: CATSSEDVTDTQYF. The chain combines TRBV24-1 with TRBJ2-3; D gene ambiguous. V gave up 6 bases and J gave up 3 bases, with 12 bases separating them. Germline V lookup: CDR1 KGHDR, CDR2 SFDVKD. This CDR3 spans 14 amino acids.

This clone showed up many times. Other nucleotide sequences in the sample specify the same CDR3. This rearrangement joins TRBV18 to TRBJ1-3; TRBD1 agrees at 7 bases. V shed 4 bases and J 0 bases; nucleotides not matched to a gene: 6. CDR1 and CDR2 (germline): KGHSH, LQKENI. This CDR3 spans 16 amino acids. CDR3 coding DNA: TGTGCCAGCTCACAAGGACAGGCAAACTCTGGAAACACCATATATTTT. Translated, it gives CASSQGQANSGNTIYF.

The CDR3 bases are TGTGCCAGCTCACCGACAGGGGGTGAGCAGTTCTTC. It translates to CASSPTGGEQFF. The chain has TRBV18 and TRBJ2-1; 9 nucleotides line up with TRBD1. Looked up from germline, CDR1 is KGHSH and CDR2 is LQKENI. V shed 3 bases, J shed 9 bases, and the junction held 0 bases outside the gene matches. CDR3 size: 12 residues. The full variable domain, completed using reference TRBV18 and TRBJ2-1, is NAGVMQNPRHLVRRRGQEARLRCSPMKGHSHVYWYRQLPEEGLKFMVYLQKENIIDESGMPKERFSAEFPKEGPSILRIQQVVRGDSAAYFCASSPTGGEQFFGPGTRLTVL.

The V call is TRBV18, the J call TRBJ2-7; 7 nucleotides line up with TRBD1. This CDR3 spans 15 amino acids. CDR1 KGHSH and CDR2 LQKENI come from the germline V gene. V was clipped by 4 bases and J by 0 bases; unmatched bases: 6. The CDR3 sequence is CASSQNRDSSYEQYF. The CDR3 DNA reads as TGTGCCAGCTCACAGAACCGGGACAGCTCCTACGAGCAGTACTTC.

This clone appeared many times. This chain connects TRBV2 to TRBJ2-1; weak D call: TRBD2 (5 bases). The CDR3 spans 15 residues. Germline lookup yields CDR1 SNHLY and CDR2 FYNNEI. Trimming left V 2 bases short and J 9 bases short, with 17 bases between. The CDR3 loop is CASSERVTGTGEQFF. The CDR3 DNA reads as TGTGCCAGCAGTGAACGGGTTACGGGAACGGGTGAGCAGTTCTTC.

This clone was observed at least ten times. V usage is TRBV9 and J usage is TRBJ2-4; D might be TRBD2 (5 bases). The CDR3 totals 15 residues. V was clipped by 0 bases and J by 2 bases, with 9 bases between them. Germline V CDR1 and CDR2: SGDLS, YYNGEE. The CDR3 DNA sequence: TGTGCCAGCAGCGTAGGGACGGGGTCCAAAAACATTCAGTACTTC. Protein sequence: CASSVGTGSKNIQYF.

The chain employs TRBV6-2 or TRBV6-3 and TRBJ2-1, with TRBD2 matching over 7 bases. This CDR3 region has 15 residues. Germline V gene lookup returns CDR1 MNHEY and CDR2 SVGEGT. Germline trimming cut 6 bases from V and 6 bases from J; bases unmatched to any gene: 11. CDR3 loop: CASSRTSVGSNEQFF. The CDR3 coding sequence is TGTGCCAGCAGCCGTACTAGCGTGGGGTCCAATGAGCAGTTCTTC.

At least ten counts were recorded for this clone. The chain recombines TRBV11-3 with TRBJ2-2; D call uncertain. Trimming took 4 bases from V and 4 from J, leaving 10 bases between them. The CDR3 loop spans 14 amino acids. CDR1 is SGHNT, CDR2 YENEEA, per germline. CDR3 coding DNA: TGTGCCAGCAGCTCCCCGGCCCGCACCGGGGAGCTGTTTTTT. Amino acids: CASSSPARTGELFF.